One and the same sample provided the 27 T cell receptor beta chains below, sequenced in a study of blood T cell repertoires in COVID-19. Libraries were prepared by immunoSEQ multiplex PCR; TCRdb keeps only in-frame clonotypes and omits some of them. The sample lists approximately 350,000 clones, roughly 90% occurring once. Sequencing input: peripheral blood. The receptors here all came from an older woman with COVID-19, enrolled during active disease.

This clone occurred a few times. The V and J genes are TRBV15 and TRBJ2-5, with no clear D. V was clipped by 1 base and J by 1 base, with 13 bases between them. Germline V CDR1 and CDR2: LNHNV, YYDKDF (reference sequence). The length of the CDR3 is 16 residues. In DNA form, the CDR3 reads TGTGCCACCAGCAGAGTGCCAAGCCCTGCCCAAGAGACCCAGTACTTC. Encoded protein: CATSRVPSPAQETQYF.

V usage is TRBV18 and J usage is TRBJ1-5, with no clear D. Germline CDR1 reads KGHSH; CDR2 reads LQKENI. Trimming shortened V by 2 bases and J by 7 bases, and 12 bases separated the two germline ends. The length of the CDR3 is 14 residues. CDR3 DNA sequence: TGTGCCAGCTCACCAGGGTATGGCAGGCAGCCCCAGCATTTT. Amino acids: CASSPGYGRQPQHF.

This chain uses TRBV19 with TRBJ1-1; 11 bases map to TRBD1. Germline V gene data show CDR1 as LNHDA and CDR2 as SQIVND (reference sequence). The V gene end was trimmed by 9 bases and the J gene end by 4 bases; junction bases not matched to a gene: 4. CDR3 length equals 13 residues. The CDR3 DNA is TGTGCCAGCTCCGGGACAGGGGGCACTGAAGCTTTCTTT. It specifies CASSGTGGTEAFF.

DNA for the CDR3: TGTGCCAGACAGGCCACTGAAGCTTTCTTT. As protein: CARQATEAFF. The chain couples TRBV2 to TRBJ1-1; the D gene is possibly TRBD1 (5 bases). The CDR3 spans 10 residues. V dropped 9 bases and J dropped 4 bases, with 6 bases sitting between them. In germline, CDR1 is SNHLY, CDR2 FYNNEI.

This clone showed up just once. This chain links TRBV2 with TRBJ2-5; D not resolved. The CDR3 length is 13 residues. CDR1 is SNHLY, CDR2 FYNNEI, per germline. The V end was cut by 4 bases, the J end by 2 bases, with 8 bases between. This CDR3 is CASSGNSQETQYF. The CDR3 nucleotides are TGTGCCAGCAGTGGGAACAGTCAAGAGACCCAGTACTTC.

V and J are TRBV5-4 and TRBJ1-2, with 8 bases aligning to TRBD1. Germline V gene lookup returns CDR1 SGHNT and CDR2 YYREEE (reference sequence). V gave up 4 bases and J gave up 8 bases; unmatched junction bases: 16. This CDR3 is 16 amino acids long. CDR3 sequence (DNA): TGTGCCAGCAGCGGCCCGGGACAGGTTGCTTTGAGGGGCTACACCTTC. It specifies CASSGPGQVALRGYTF. Full variable domain (remainder filled in from reference TRBV5-4 and TRBJ1-2): ETGVTQSPTHLIKTRGQQVTLRCSSQSGHNTVSWYQQALGQGPQFIFQYYREEENGRGNFPPRFSGLQFPNYSSELNVNALELDDSALYLCASSGPGQVALRGYTFGSGTRLTVV.

This clone was picked up a small number of times. Other DNA sequences in the same sample also yield this CDR3. This chain links TRBV24-1 with TRBJ1-2; TRBD1 aligns across 9 bases. CDR1 and CDR2 (germline): KGHDR, SFDVKD. V was pared by 3 bases and J by 5 bases, with 3 bases of the junction left unmatched. There are 14 residues in the CDR3. CDR3 sequence reads: CATSDPTGGYGYTF. DNA of the CDR3: TGTGCCACCAGTGATCCGACAGGGGGTTATGGCTACACCTTC.

The V call is TRBV12-3 or TRBV12-4, the J call TRBJ1-1; D not resolved. The V and J ends lost 5 bases and 4 bases respectively, with 8 bases between them. This CDR3 comprises 12 residues. The CDR3 DNA reads as TGTGCCAGCAGTGCACGGGTCACTGAAGCTTTCTTT. Amino acid sequence: CASSARVTEAFF.

The rearrangement links TRBV2 to TRBJ2-1; 8 positions match TRBD2. Germline V CDR1 and CDR2: SNHLY, FYNNEI. Trimming at V came to 8 bases and at J to 8 bases, leaving 8 bases not matched to a gene. CDR3 length equals 13 residues. CDR3 sequence: CASRGGAEYEQFF. CDR3 nucleotides: TGTGCCAGCCGGGGGGGGGCCGAGTATGAGCAGTTCTTC.

With respect to this clone: Other DNA sequences from this sample encode an identical CDR3 as well. The V call is TRBV7-2, the J call TRBJ2-1; tentative D call: TRBD1 (6 bases). The CDR3 runs to 13 residues. Per the germline V gene, CDR1 is SGHTA and CDR2 is FQGNSA. The V gene lost 6 bases and the J gene lost 4 bases, with 10 bases spanning the gap. The chain's CDR3 is CASSLRGYNEQFF. DNA for the CDR3: TGTGCCAGCAGTTTAAGGGGGTACAATGAGCAGTTCTTC. The full variable domain, with the rest looked up from reference TRBV7-2 and TRBJ2-1, is GAGVSQSPSNKVTEKGKDVELRCDPISGHTALYWYRQSLGQGLEFLIYFQGNSAPDKSGLPSDRFSAERTGGSVSTLTIQRTQQEDSAVYLCASSLRGYNEQFFGPGTRLTVL.

The rearrangement links TRBV28 to TRBJ1-2; TRBD1 aligns across 7 bases. CDR1 is MDHEN and CDR2 is SYDVKM in the germline V gene. V gave up 5 bases and J gave up 6 bases; unmatched junction bases: 0. The CDR3 runs 11 residues. The CDR3 nucleotides are TGTGCCAGCAGTGACAGGGATGGCTACACCTTC. Its translation: CASSDRDGYTF.

This chain joins TRBV4-3 and TRBJ1-1, with TRBD1 matching over 9 bases. The CDR3 has 15 amino acids. The germline V gene has CDR1 LGHNA and CDR2 YSLEER. With V trimmed by 0 bases and J by 5 bases, 4 bases remained unmatched. The CDR3, as DNA: TGCGCCAGCAGCCAAGAAGGGACAGGGAGAACTGAAGCTTTCTTT. Protein sequence: CASSQEGTGRTEAFF.

This chain links TRBV19 with TRBJ2-7; TRBD1 aligns across 8 bases. The CDR3 spans 13 residues. The V and J ends lost 6 bases and 7 bases, in that order; junction bases with no gene match: 8. Germline CDR1 reads LNHDA; CDR2 reads SQIVND (reference sequence). This CDR3 reads CASSGSGGWEQYF. In DNA, the CDR3 is TGTGCCAGTAGCGGCTCAGGGGGCTGGGAGCAGTACTTC.

The genes are TRBV5-6 and TRBJ1-1; 7 bases agree with TRBD1. CDR3 length equals 12 residues. Trimming took 4 bases from V and 7 from J; bases not matched to a gene: 4. Germline V gene sequence: CDR1 SGHDT, CDR2 YYEEEE. In DNA form, the CDR3 reads TGTGCCAGCAGCCGAGGGGACAGTGAAGCTTTCTTT. Translation: CASSRGDSEAFF.

The chain employs TRBV6-5 and TRBJ2-1, with 12 bases matching TRBD2. V was pared by 8 bases and J by 7 bases, with 9 bases of the junction left unmatched. This CDR3 is built from 15 residues. Germline V lookup: CDR1 MNHEY, CDR2 SVGAGI. The CDR3 nucleotides read TGTGCCAGCGTGGCTAGCGGGGGGGCAATGAATGAGCAGTTCTTC. It translates to CASVASGGAMNEQFF.

The gene calls are TRBV12-3 or TRBV12-4 and TRBJ1-1; D ambiguous. The CDR3 is 12 amino acids. V lost 3 bases and J lost 8, with 10 bases in between. The CDR3 bases are TGTGCCAGCAGTTTTGAGCAGGCCGAAGCTTTCTTT. It specifies CASSFEQAEAFF.

The chain has TRBV19 and TRBJ1-5; D might be TRBD1 (6 bases). The CDR3 runs to 12 residues. Germline V gene data show CDR1 as LNHDA and CDR2 as SQIVND (reference sequence). Trimming removed 5 bases from V and 7 bases from J, with 9 bases in between. CDR3 sequence: CASSSGEQPQHF. The CDR3 DNA is TGTGCCAGTAGTTCAGGGGAACAGCCCCAGCATTTT.

The chain uses TRBV5-5 and TRBJ1-2, with TRBD1 matching over 10 bases. The junction had 11 bases not matched to a gene; V was cut back by 4 bases and J by 8 bases. The CDR3 has 15 amino acids. Per the germline V gene, CDR1 is SGHKS and CDR2 is YYEKEE (reference sequence). The CDR3 nucleotides read TGTGCCAGCAGCCATACCGGGACAGGGGTTGACGGCTACACCTTC. Translated, it gives CASSHTGTGVDGYTF.

This chain uses TRBV10-3 with TRBJ1-6; D may be TRBD1 (6 bases). The germline CDR1 and CDR2 sequences are ENHRY and SYGVKD. CDR3 length equals 16 residues. V was pared by 3 bases and J by 7 bases, with 16 bases between. The CDR3 DNA sequence: TGTGCCATCAGTGAATTAGGAACAGGGTTGAATTCACCCCTCCACTTT. As protein: CAISELGTGLNSPLHF.

The CDR3 nucleotides read TGTGCCAGCAGCGGTTTTTTAGCGGGGTCCTCCTACAATGAGCAGTTCTTC. Residues: CASSGFLAGSSYNEQFF. The genes are TRBV9 and TRBJ2-1; the match to TRBD2 covers 8 bases. The CDR3 totals 17 residues. Germline V gives CDR1 SGDLS, CDR2 YYNGEE. Trimming took 3 bases from V and 0 from J; bases not matched to a gene: 8.

This chain uses TRBV27 with TRBJ1-4; a weak D match, TRBD1 (6 bases). The ends were cut back, 4 bases at V and 7 bases at J, with 13 bases in the middle. The CDR3 extends over 14 amino acids. In germline, CDR1 is MNHEY, CDR2 SMNVEV (reference sequence). In DNA form, the CDR3 reads TGTGCCAGCAGTTACAGGGAGAGGAGTGAAAAACTGTTTTTT. This encodes CASSYRERSEKLFF.

The chain employs TRBV7-2 and TRBJ2-3; 9 bases map to TRBD2. CDR3 length equals 17 residues. V shed 1 base and J 6 bases; nucleotides not matched to a gene: 11. Germline lookup yields CDR1 SGHTA and CDR2 FQGNSA. This CDR3 reads CASSLGLAGRILDTQYF. In DNA form, the CDR3 reads TGTGCCAGCAGCTTAGGGCTAGCGGGGCGAATCCTCGATACGCAGTATTTT.

The CDR3 here is CASSVGEGAAQPQHF. The CDR3 bases are TGTGCCAGCAGCGTAGGAGAGGGGGCAGCTCAGCCCCAGCATTTT. The rearrangement links TRBV9 to TRBJ1-5, with TRBD1 identical over 7 bases. CDR3 length equals 15 residues. The germline CDR1 and CDR2 sequences are SGDLS and YYNGEE. V lost 0 bases to trimming and J lost 6 bases; unmatched junction nucleotides: 6.

The CDR3 is CASSKCTVMNTEAFF. The CDR3 DNA reads as TGTGCCAGCAGCAAATGCACGGTTATGAACACTGAAGCTTTCTTT. The chain has TRBV21-1 and TRBJ1-1. TRBV21-1 is tagged as a pseudogene. The CDR3 covers 15 residues.

The chain combines TRBV4-1 with TRBJ1-1, with D possibly matching TRBD1 (5 bases). Germline V gene sequence: CDR1 MGHRA, CDR2 YSYEKL. This CDR3 is 15 amino acids long. V lost 0 bases, J lost 5 bases, and 13 bases lay in between. CDR3 DNA: TGCGCCAGCAGCCAAGATAGGGGAAGGAGAACTGAAGCTTTCTTT. This encodes CASSQDRGRRTEAFF.

J is TRBJ1-1 and V is TRBV7-9; no firm D call. Germline loops: CDR1 SEHNR, CDR2 FQNEAQ (reference sequence). The CDR3 is 13 residues long. Trimming took 4 bases from V and 5 from J, leaving 11 bases between them. In DNA, the CDR3 is TGTGCCAGCAGCTACCCCTCGGGGACTGAAGCTTTCTTT. Amino acids: CASSYPSGTEAFF.

The chain is built from TRBV6-5 and TRBJ1-2, with D unresolved. Germline lookup yields CDR1 MNHEY and CDR2 SVGAGI. The CDR3 runs to 15 residues. V lost 4 bases and J 1 base, leaving 13 bases between the germline ends. The CDR3 bases are TGTGCCAGCAGTTCCCCGAGGGTACATAACTATGGCTACACCTTC. As protein: CASSSPRVHNYGYTF.